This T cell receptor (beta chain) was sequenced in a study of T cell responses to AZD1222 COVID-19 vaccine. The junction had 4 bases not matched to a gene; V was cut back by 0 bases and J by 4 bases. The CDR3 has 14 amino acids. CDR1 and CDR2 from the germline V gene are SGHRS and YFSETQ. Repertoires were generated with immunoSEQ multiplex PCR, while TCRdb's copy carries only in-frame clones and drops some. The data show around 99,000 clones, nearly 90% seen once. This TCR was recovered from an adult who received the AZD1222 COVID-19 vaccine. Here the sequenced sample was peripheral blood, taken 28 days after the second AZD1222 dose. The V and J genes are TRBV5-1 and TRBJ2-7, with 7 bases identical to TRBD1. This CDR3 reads CASSLARGLYEQYF. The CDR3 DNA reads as TGCGCCAGCAGCTTGGCCAGGGGGTTGTACGAGCAGTACTTC.